This T cell receptor (beta chain) was observed in a study of blood T cells in healthy people across ages. Study outcomes and limitations: A roughly linear fall in TCR beta diversity per million T cells was seen with increasing age.

Comment on this clonotype: Its target is not known.

CDR3 length equals 18 residues. CDR1 is LGHDT and CDR2 is YNNKEL in the germline V gene (reference sequence). V was clipped by 4 bases and J by 6 bases; unmatched bases: 12. It was with a sample-barcoded 5' primer and a J-beta primer mix that a second PCR of about 6 to 12 cycles was run. TCRdb passed the 5' RACE reads through MiXCR, listing each CDR3 protein once. The sample yields 950,000 to 1,200,000 distinct CDR3 sequences, roughly two fifths seen once. This TCR came from a man between 18 and 35 years old in good health. V is TRBV3-1 and J is TRBJ2-3; 14 bases are shared with TRBD2. The material sequenced was blood. The CDR3 sequence: CASSRTSGGSASGDTQYF. The CDR3 region has the DNA TGTGCCAGCAGCCGGACTAGCGGGGGGTCGGCATCTGGGGATACGCAGTATTTT.